Listed here are 21 T cell receptor beta chains from one sample, sequenced in a study of shared T cell receptors in the human thymus. Sequenced by immunoSEQ multiplex PCR; TCRdb stores in-frame clones only, minus some. The data hold 550,000 to 800,000 clones, with around 85% observed a single time. The same sample was also studied in work on human thymus T cells.

The sample consisted of thymocytes. All receptors come from a girl less than two years old with a congenital heart defect.

This sequence joins TRBV27 and TRBJ2-3; 9 positions match TRBD1. Germline-derived CDR1 and CDR2 are MNHEY and SMNVEV (reference sequence). After removal of 6 bases from V and 10 bases from J, the junction contained 5 bases not matched to a gene. The CDR3 consists of 12 residues. The CDR3 region is CASSPRDRAQYF. CDR3 sequence (DNA): TGTGCCAGCAGCCCAAGGGACAGGGCGCAGTATTTT.

This chain joins TRBV6-1 and TRBJ1-1, with D possibly TRBD1 on 5 matching bases. V dropped 3 bases and J dropped 0 bases, with 17 bases sitting between them. Germline V gene lookup returns CDR1 MNHNS and CDR2 SASEGT. The CDR3 spans 17 residues. CDR3 region: CASSDRDWAAMNTEAFF. The CDR3 coding sequence is TGTGCCAGCAGTGATCGGGACTGGGCAGCAATGAACACTGAAGCTTTCTTT.

The chain joins TRBV28 to TRBJ1-5; no clear D. This CDR3 is 14 amino acids long. The V end was cut by 2 bases, the J end by 4 bases, with 9 bases between. CDR1 MDHEN and CDR2 SYDVKM come from the germline V gene. CDR3 sequence reads: CASSLPHFNQPQHF. The CDR3, as DNA: TGTGCCAGCAGTTTACCCCACTTTAATCAGCCCCAGCATTTT.

V usage is TRBV5-4 and J usage is TRBJ1-3; TRBD1 agrees at 7 bases. The CDR3 spans 14 residues. The germline V gene has CDR1 SGHNT and CDR2 YYREEE (reference sequence). Trimming took 4 bases from V and 2 from J; bases not matched to a gene: 3. The DNA for the CDR3 is TGTGCCAGCAGCGCAGGGACAGCTGGAAACACCATATATTTT. Encoded protein: CASSAGTAGNTIYF. The entire variable domain, with the rest obtained from reference TRBV5-4 and TRBJ1-3, is as follows: ETGVTQSPTHLIKTRGQQVTLRCSSQSGHNTVSWYQQALGQGPQFIFQYYREEENGRGNFPPRFSGLQFPNYSSELNVNALELDDSALYLCASSAGTAGNTIYFGEGSWLTVV.

The CDR3, as DNA: TGTGCCAGCAGTGACGCCGGGGGTGGAAGCTCCTATAATTCACCCCTCCACTTT. Protein sequence: CASSDAGGGSSYNSPLHF. The chain combines TRBV2 with TRBJ1-6, with D maybe TRBD1 (5 bases). CDR3 length: 18 residues. Germline V CDR1 and CDR2: SNHLY, FYNNEI. V shed 3 bases and J shed 0 bases, with 15 bases lying between them. The variable domain in full, with the rest retrieved from reference TRBV2 and TRBJ1-6, is EPEVTQTPSHQVTQMGQEVILRCVPISNHLYFYWYRQILGQKVEFLVSFYNNEISEKSEIFDDQFSVERPDGSNFTLKIRSTKLEDSAMYFCASSDAGGGSSYNSPLHFGNGTRLTVT.

The DNA for the CDR3 is TGTGCCAGCAGTTTACTAGCGGGGGGGGTTTACGAGCAGTACTTC. Translating gives CASSLLAGGVYEQYF. This rearrangement joins TRBV7-9 to TRBJ2-7; 13 bases align to TRBD2. Germline values: CDR1 SEHNR, CDR2 FQNEAQ (reference sequence). After removal of 6 bases from V and 4 bases from J, the junction contained 6 bases not matched to a gene. The CDR3 totals 15 residues.

The chain links TRBV10-3 to TRBJ2-3; 7 nucleotides line up with TRBD1. The CDR3 totals 14 residues. CDR1 ENHRY and CDR2 SYGVKD come from the germline V gene. V was clipped by 5 bases and J by 1 base; unmatched bases: 3. CDR3 bases: TGTGCCATCAGTACAGGGGTGGGCACAGATACGCAGTATTTT. The encoded protein is CAISTGVGTDTQYF.

As DNA, the CDR3 is TGTGCCAGCAGCGGACCGAACAGGGCCCCAGGGGATTCACCCCTCCACTTT. This codes for CASSGPNRAPGDSPLHF. The V and J genes are TRBV2 and TRBJ1-6, with a possible D match to TRBD1 (6 bases). Germline CDR1 and CDR2: SNHLY and FYNNEI. The CDR3 is 17 residues long. V lost 6 bases and J 8 bases, leaving 23 bases between the germline ends.

The rearrangement links TRBV7-9 to TRBJ1-2, with D uncertain. Trimming removed 3 bases from V and 2 bases from J, with 10 bases in between. This CDR3 is 14 amino acids long. Germline lookup yields CDR1 SEHNR and CDR2 FQNEAQ (reference sequence). CDR3 nucleotides: TGTGCCAGCAGCTTTGTGGAGGGAAACTATGGCTACACCTTC. Protein sequence: CASSFVEGNYGYTF.

This rearrangement joins TRBV10-1 to TRBJ2-7; the match to TRBD1 covers 7 bases. Per germline, CDR1 WNHNN and CDR2 SYGVQD (reference sequence). Trimming cost V 5 bases and J 6 bases; bases outside gene matches: 10. The CDR3 has 14 amino acids. This CDR3 is CASSPGQQRPEQYF. The DNA for the CDR3 is TGCGCCAGCAGTCCGGGACAGCAGAGGCCCGAGCAGTACTTC.

This chain uses TRBV2 with TRBJ1-6, with D uncertain. CDR1 and CDR2 from the germline V gene are SNHLY and FYNNEI. The V gene lost 5 bases and the J gene lost 0 bases, with 8 bases spanning the gap. The CDR3 spans 15 residues. CDR3 sequence: CASSIDNSYNSPLHF. DNA of the CDR3: TGTGCCAGCAGTATAGACAACTCCTATAATTCACCCCTCCACTTT.

Concerning this clone itself: This CDR3 is also generated by other DNA sequences in the sample. The genes are TRBV4-1 and TRBJ1-6; D is uncertain. V dropped 1 base and J dropped 5 bases, with 9 bases sitting between them. CDR1 and CDR2 from the germline V gene are MGHRA and YSYEKL. The CDR3 contains 15 residues. In DNA, the CDR3 is TGCGCCAGCAGCCAAGTAGACAAGAATAATTCACCCCTCCACTTT. It yields the protein CASSQVDKNNSPLHF.

This chain joins TRBV4-3 and TRBJ2-3, with D unresolved. Germline CDR1 and CDR2: LGHNA and YSLEER. This CDR3 spans 16 amino acids. Deletions cut 2 bases from V and 0 bases from J, with 12 bases between. As DNA, the CDR3 is TGCGCCAGCAGCCAAATCGAGAGAACCAGCACAGATACGCAGTATTTT. It encodes CASSQIERTSTDTQYF.

The chain combines TRBV11-2 with TRBJ1-2; 7 bases fit TRBD1. This CDR3 has 16 residues. V gave up 4 bases and J gave up 6 bases; unmatched junction bases: 14. Germline CDR1 SGHAT, CDR2 FQNNGV. As DNA, the CDR3 is TGTGCCAGCAGCTCGACCGAACCGGGACAGCCAAATGGCTACACCTTC. This gives the protein CASSSTEPGQPNGYTF.

V is TRBV28 and J is TRBJ2-7; TRBD1 agrees at 9 bases. Trimming took 4 bases from V and 0 from J; bases not matched to a gene: 16. This CDR3 has 19 residues. The germline CDR1 and CDR2 sequences are MDHEN and SYDVKM. The CDR3: CASSSNPGTGLPGSYEQYF. The CDR3 coding sequence is TGTGCCAGCAGTTCCAACCCAGGGACAGGGCTCCCCGGCTCCTACGAGCAGTACTTC.

The V call is TRBV9, the J call TRBJ1-1; 11 bases line up with TRBD1. The CDR3 is 19 residues long. The germline V gene has CDR1 SGDLS and CDR2 YYNGEE. With V trimmed by 0 bases and J by 1 base, 11 bases remained unmatched. The CDR3 here is CASSVVGGQGAVRNTEAFF. The CDR3 DNA is TGTGCCAGCAGCGTAGTTGGAGGACAGGGGGCTGTACGGAACACTGAAGCTTTCTTT.

To note about this clone: In the same sample, other DNA sequences code for this CDR3. This chain links TRBV6-5 with TRBJ2-6; D not certain. The length of the CDR3 is 16 residues. V lost 0 bases and J lost 1, with 7 bases in between. Looked up from germline, CDR1 is MNHEY and CDR2 is SVGAGI. The CDR3 loop is CASSYSTRSGANVLTF. The CDR3 DNA sequence: TGTGCCAGCAGTTACTCAACGCGATCTGGGGCCAACGTCCTGACTTTC.

This chain connects TRBV2 to TRBJ2-2; 9 bases match TRBD1. The CDR3 is 14 amino acids. The V segment lost 4 bases and the J segment 3 bases; nucleotides outside the gene matches: 0. Germline assignment: CDR1 SNHLY and CDR2 FYNNEI. CDR3 nucleotide sequence: TGTGCCAGCAGTGGGACAGGGGACACCGGGGAGCTGTTTTTT. As protein: CASSGTGDTGELFF.

The J gene is TRBJ1-1, the V gene TRBV9, with D possibly being TRBD1 (6 bases). This CDR3 contains 15 residues. V gave up 0 bases and J gave up 5 bases, with 14 bases separating them. CDR1 SGDLS and CDR2 YYNGEE come from the germline V gene. Written as DNA, the CDR3 is TGTGCCAGCAGCGTAGACCTATTAGGGGGAACTGAAGCTTTCTTT. Amino acid sequence: CASSVDLLGGTEAFF.

The chain employs TRBV9 and TRBJ2-6, with 7 bases matching TRBD1. V dropped 3 bases and J dropped 1; count of bases not matched to a gene: 10. CDR3 size: 18 residues. The germline CDR1 and CDR2 sequences are SGDLS and YYNGEE. CDR3 residues: CASSASRQGWSGANVLTF. The CDR3 nucleotides are TGTGCCAGCAGCGCATCACGACAGGGCTGGTCTGGGGCCAACGTCCTGACTTTC.

The CDR3 DNA reads TGTGCCAGCAGCGCCGGGACAGGGATTAGCAATCAGCCCCAGCATTTT. It codes for CASSAGTGISNQPQHF. This chain connects TRBV9 to TRBJ1-5; 9 nucleotides match TRBD1. From germline, CDR1 is SGDLS and CDR2 YYNGEE. This CDR3 contains 16 residues. V lost 3 bases to trimming and J lost 0 bases; unmatched junction nucleotides: 4.